This passage covers 3 T cell receptor beta chains from one sample sequenced in a study of response to subunit inactivated influenza vaccine. TCRdb ran MiXCR on the RT-PCR reads and lists one entry per CDR3 protein. The data hold about 540,000 distinct CDR3 sequences, with roughly 25% observed a single time. This sample also belongs to another study, concerning T cells expressing NK-cell markers. This second report adds: UMI-tagged 5'RACE template switching yielded the TCR beta cDNA.

The specimen comprised CD4+ T cells sorted from PBMCs, sampled 11 to 12 days after vaccination. The receptors shown here come from a man between 50 and 59 years old who received an inactivated influenza vaccine.

The chain is built from TRBV12-3 or TRBV12-4 and TRBJ1-2; D is ambiguous. V gave up 3 bases and J gave up 0 bases, with 5 bases separating them. The CDR3 loop spans 13 amino acids. The chain's CDR3 is CASSFRSNYGYTF. CDR3 nucleotides: TGTGCCAGCAGTTTTAGATCTAACTATGGCTACACCTTC.

The chain combines TRBV20-1 with TRBJ1-1; D unresolved. The germline V gene has CDR1 DFQATT and CDR2 SNEGSKA (reference sequence). The CDR3 length is 13 residues. With 3 bases removed from V and 0 bases from J, the gap between germline ends came to 8 bases. The CDR3 here is CSASWFMNTEAFF. The CDR3 nucleotides read TGCAGTGCTAGTTGGTTTATGAACACTGAAGCTTTCTTT.

This clonotype was seen a handful of times. V gene TRBV7-3 combines with J gene TRBJ2-1; TRBD2 is a possible D gene (5 bases). This CDR3 spans 13 amino acids. Looked up from germline, CDR1 is SGHTA and CDR2 is FQGTGA. The V end lost 3 bases, the J end lost 5 bases, and 8 bases lay between the germline ends. The CDR3 coding sequence is TGTGCCAGCAGCTTCCGGGATGACAATGAGCAGTTCTTC. Translation: CASSFRDDNEQFF.